The next 8 T cell receptor beta chains were all read from a single sample in a study of control samples from healthy donors and cancer patients. Using immunoSEQ multiplex PCR, the repertoire was profiled, and TCRdb retains in-frame clones only, with some absent. The profile shows about 77,000 clones, approximately 92% of them singletons. Material: blood. The origin of the receptors is a woman aged 55-70 years in good health.

This clone was seen only once. This chain links TRBV6-5 with TRBJ2-1; TRBD1 matches at 7 bases. With V trimmed by 8 bases and J by 3 bases, 7 bases remained unmatched. Looked up from germline, CDR1 is MNHEY and CDR2 is SVGAGI. This CDR3 has 14 residues. CDR3 residues: CASSRDSYYNEQFF. The CDR3 coding sequence is TGTGCCAGCTCCCGGGACAGCTACTACAATGAGCAGTTCTTC.

The V gene is TRBV6-1, the J gene TRBJ2-2, with a tentative D call TRBD2 (5 bases). CDR1 MNHNS and CDR2 SASEGT come from the germline V gene. This CDR3 has 14 amino acids. Trimming cost V 3 bases and J 3 bases, with 8 bases left between them. CDR3 DNA: TGTGCCAGCAGTGAGGACTTATACACCGGGGAGCTGTTTTTT. Translation: CASSEDLYTGELFF.

A single count supports this clone. The chain couples TRBV30 to TRBJ1-3; D is uncertain. Germline CDR1 and CDR2: GTSNPN and SVGIG (reference sequence). The CDR3 consists of 12 residues. V was trimmed by 2 bases and J by 0 bases, leaving 2 bases between them. Written as DNA, the CDR3 is TGTGCCTGGAGTACCTCTGGAAACACCATATATTTT. Translating gives CAWSTSGNTIYF. The full variable domain, in which reference TRBV30 and TRBJ1-3 provide the parts outside the CDR3, is SQTIHQWPATLVQPVGSPLSLECTVEGTSNPNLYWYRQAAGRGLQLLFYSVGIGQISSEVPQNLSASRPQDRQFILSSKKLLLSDSGFYLCAWSTSGNTIYFGEGSWLTVV.

The chain combines TRBV18 with TRBJ2-7; D might be TRBD2 (5 bases). The CDR3 spans 13 residues. Trimming removed 2 bases from V and 5 bases from J, with 10 bases in between. Germline lookup yields CDR1 KGHSH and CDR2 LQKENI. DNA of the CDR3: TGTGCCAGCTCACCAAGGACTCGGAACGAGCAGTACTTC. It translates to CASSPRTRNEQYF. Variable domain in full (rest from reference TRBV18 and TRBJ2-7): NAGVMQNPRHLVRRRGQEARLRCSPMKGHSHVYWYRQLPEEGLKFMVYLQKENIIDESGMPKERFSAEFPKEGPSILRIQQVVRGDSAAYFCASSPRTRNEQYFGPGTRLTVT.

This chain joins TRBV30 and TRBJ2-1; 7 nucleotides align to TRBD1. V gave up 1 base and J gave up 2 bases; unmatched junction bases: 17. CDR3 length equals 19 residues. Germline V gene lookup returns CDR1 GTSNPN and CDR2 SVGIG (reference sequence). The CDR3 loop is CAWSGRQGERRSAYNEQFF. DNA for the CDR3: TGTGCCTGGAGTGGAAGACAGGGTGAGAGGCGATCAGCCTACAATGAGCAGTTCTTC.

This clone came up once. CDR3 protein: CASSYPTALSGNTIYF. CDR3 DNA: TGTGCCAGCAGTTATCCGACGGCACTCTCTGGAAACACCATATATTTT. The rearrangement links TRBV28 to TRBJ1-3; D is unresolved. Trimming stripped 4 bases from V and 0 bases from J, with 13 bases between. Germline values: CDR1 MDHEN, CDR2 SYDVKM. This CDR3 is built from 16 residues.

With regard to this clone: The same CDR3 is also encoded by other DNA sequences in this sample. The chain couples TRBV12-3 or TRBV12-4 to TRBJ2-7; a weak D match, TRBD1 (6 bases). V shed 3 bases and J shed 6 bases, with 12 bases lying between them. CDR3 length equals 13 residues. CDR3 sequence: CASSLGQGSEQYF. CDR3 DNA: TGTGCCAGCAGTTTGGGGCAGGGGAGCGAGCAGTACTTC.

CDR3 bases: TGTGCCAGCAGCCAATTAAGTAGAGCGGGAGGGCCGAGAGAGACCCAGTACTTC. It is translated as CASSQLSRAGGPRETQYF. This chain links TRBV3-1 (or the pseudogene TRBV3-2) with TRBJ2-5, with 10 bases lining up with TRBD2. The germline CDR1 and CDR2 sequences are LGHDT and YNNKEL (reference sequence). Trimming at V came to 2 bases and at J to 4 bases, leaving 13 bases not matched to a gene. CDR3 length: 18 residues.